One sample yielded the 22 T cell receptor beta chains listed below, sequenced in a study of blood T cell repertoires in COVID-19. Assay used: immunoSEQ multiplex PCR; TCRdb lists only in-frame clones, some missing. The sample gives 120,000 to 150,000 clones, around four fifths of which show up once; about 3.1% is in the top ten. What was sequenced was peripheral blood. All receptors derive from a middle-aged woman with active or convalescent COVID-19.

V usage is TRBV6-5 and J usage is TRBJ1-2, with 10 bases matching TRBD1. J was trimmed by 8 bases and V by 8 bases; bases with no gene match: 14. In germline, CDR1 is MNHEY, CDR2 SVGAGI. There are 15 residues in the CDR3. The CDR3 is CASFDFRDRGPGYTF. DNA for the CDR3: TGTGCCAGCTTCGACTTCCGGGACAGGGGTCCGGGCTACACCTTC.

This rearrangement joins TRBV27 to TRBJ2-7; TRBD2 might be the D (5 bases). V lost 5 bases and J lost 7, with 15 bases in between. Germline CDR1 and CDR2: MNHEY and SMNVEV (reference sequence). CDR3 length: 13 residues. CDR3 DNA sequence: TGTGCCAGCAGTGAGACCCCTACGGGAGAGCAGTACTTC. Encoded protein: CASSETPTGEQYF.

The genes are TRBV5-6 and TRBJ1-3; 7 bases are a match to TRBD1. The J segment lost 2 bases and the V segment lost 4 bases, leaving 9 bases of the junction unmatched. The germline V gene has CDR1 SGHDT and CDR2 YYEEEE. CDR3 length: 16 residues. The CDR3 is CASSPYRGGPGNTIYF. CDR3 sequence (DNA): TGTGCCAGCAGCCCTTACAGGGGAGGACCTGGAAACACCATATATTTT.

This sequence joins TRBV18 and TRBJ2-2, with D possibly being TRBD1 (6 bases). The V gene lost 3 bases and the J gene lost 3 bases, with 11 bases spanning the gap. This CDR3 contains 15 residues. The germline CDR1 and CDR2 sequences are KGHSH and LQKENI. Here the CDR3 reads CASSPYKGDTGELFF. The CDR3 DNA follows: TGTGCCAGCTCACCCTACAAGGGGGACACCGGGGAGCTGTTTTTT. Combining the CDR3 with reference TRBV18 and TRBJ2-2 gives the whole variable domain NAGVMQNPRHLVRRRGQEARLRCSPMKGHSHVYWYRQLPEEGLKFMVYLQKENIIDESGMPKERFSAEFPKEGPSILRIQQVVRGDSAAYFCASSPYKGDTGELFFGEGSRLTVL.

DNA for the CDR3: TGCGCCAGCAGTAATCAGTTTGACAATGAGCAGTTCTTC. This codes for CASSNQFDNEQFF. The V gene is TRBV4-3, the J gene TRBJ2-1; no reliable D call. The CDR3 runs to 13 residues. Germline CDR1 LGHNA, CDR2 YSLEER. V lost 6 bases and J 5 bases, leaving 11 bases between the germline ends.

V gene TRBV5-1 combines with J gene TRBJ2-7; 11 nucleotides agree with TRBD2. Losses at the gene ends were 3 bases for V and 0 bases for J; bases not matched to a gene: 8. The CDR3 length is 17 residues. CDR1 is SGHRS and CDR2 is YFSETQ in the germline V gene. This CDR3 is CASSSTWTSGFSYEQYF. The DNA for the CDR3 is TGCGCCAGCAGCTCAACCTGGACTAGCGGGTTCTCCTACGAGCAGTACTTC.

The chain joins TRBV6-2 or TRBV6-3 to TRBJ2-7; TRBD1 is a possible D gene (6 bases). Between the trimmed V and J ends, which lost 6 bases and 4 bases, there was a span of 16 bases. The CDR3 has 14 residues. The germline V gene has CDR1 MNHEY and CDR2 SVGEGT. The CDR3 sequence is CASSPLRGLYEQYF. The CDR3 DNA sequence: TGTGCCAGCAGCCCCCTTAGGGGGTTATACGAGCAGTACTTC.

V usage is TRBV27 and J usage is TRBJ1-2; 7 bases align to TRBD1. Germline lookup yields CDR1 MNHEY and CDR2 SMNVEV (reference sequence). The CDR3 spans 14 residues. V lost 5 bases and J lost 4; bases outside the gene matches: 7. The DNA for the CDR3 is TGTGCCAGCAGTCCCCCGACAGGGTTCTATGGCTACACCTTC. Its protein is CASSPPTGFYGYTF.

V usage is TRBV6-5 and J usage is TRBJ1-2; no clear D. Germline values: CDR1 MNHEY, CDR2 SVGAGI. This CDR3 spans 14 amino acids. V gave up 5 bases and J gave up 2 bases, with 12 bases separating them. The CDR3 loop reads CASSPRVLNYGYTF. The DNA for the CDR3 is TGTGCCAGCAGTCCCCGAGTCCTCAACTATGGCTACACCTTC.

Points on this clone: One end of the junction is discordant with germline, which a read error may explain. This rearrangement joins TRBV18 to TRBJ1-1; 7 positions agree with TRBD1. The CDR3 totals 16 residues. Germline V lookup: CDR1 KGHSH, CDR2 LQKENI. CDR3 residues: CASSPRQGNMNTEAFF. The CDR3 DNA reads as TGTGCCAGCTCGCCACGACAGGGCAACATGAACACTGAAGCTTTCTTT.

The J gene is TRBJ2-5, the V gene TRBV18; D is unclear. Germline V CDR1 and CDR2: KGHSH, LQKENI. V shed 3 bases and J shed 8 bases, with 10 bases lying between them. This CDR3 is built from 12 residues. CDR3 nucleotide sequence: TGTGCCAGCTCACCCGGAGTCGTCACCCAGTACTTC. It translates to CASSPGVVTQYF.

The CDR3 spells CASSNRQVANEKLFF. The DNA for the CDR3 is TGTGCCAGCTCAAATCGGCAGGTTGCTAATGAAAAACTGTTTTTT. The chain is built from TRBV18 and TRBJ1-4, with D unresolved. The CDR3 consists of 15 residues. Trimming removed 5 bases from V and 3 bases from J, with 13 bases in between. The germline V gene has CDR1 KGHSH and CDR2 LQKENI.

The chain links TRBV19 to TRBJ1-5; 7 nucleotides line up with TRBD1. The germline V gene encodes CDR1 LNHDA and CDR2 SQIVND (reference sequence). The CDR3 totals 15 residues. V lost 3 bases, J lost 7 bases, and 9 bases stayed unmatched. CDR3 DNA: TGTGCCAGTAGTATCTCGACAGGGTTGAGGCAGCCCCAGCATTTT. This gives the protein CASSISTGLRQPQHF.

The V and J genes are TRBV7-9 and TRBJ1-2; a weak D match, TRBD1 (6 bases). The CDR3 sequence is 13 residues long. V lost 5 bases to trimming and J lost 8 bases, with 15 bases between them. Germline V CDR1 and CDR2: SEHNR, FQNEAQ (reference sequence). The CDR3 bases are TGTGCCAGCAGCCAGACAGGACCGGACGGCTACACCTTC. The encoded protein is CASSQTGPDGYTF.

The V and J genes are TRBV12-3 or TRBV12-4 and TRBJ1-2; D may be TRBD1 (5 bases). The V end lost 4 bases, the J end lost 8 bases, and 8 bases lay between the germline ends. The CDR3 is 11 amino acids. In nucleotides, the CDR3 is TGTGCCAGCAGTTCTAGGGGCGGCTACACCTTC. It is translated as CASSSRGGYTF.

The CDR3 region has the DNA TGTGCCAGCAGTTACATCACAGGGAGAACTGAAGCTTTCTTT. This gives the protein CASSYITGRTEAFF. The chain uses TRBV6-5 and TRBJ1-1, with D possibly matching TRBD1 (6 bases). CDR1 and CDR2 from the germline V gene are MNHEY and SVGAGI. The CDR3 covers 14 residues. Trimming stripped 2 bases from V and 5 bases from J, with 12 bases between.

The chain recombines TRBV30 with TRBJ1-5, with TRBD1 as a possible D gene (5 bases). Trimming removed 2 bases at V and 7 bases at J, with 12 bases between. Germline loops: CDR1 GTSNPN, CDR2 SVGIG (reference sequence). The CDR3 length is 13 residues. CDR3 region: CAWSSRAGQPQHF. Written as DNA, the CDR3 is TGTGCCTGGAGTTCCAGGGCGGGGCAGCCCCAGCATTTT. Based on the CDR3 plus reference TRBV30 and TRBJ1-5, the full variable domain is SQTIHQWPATLVQPVGSPLSLECTVEGTSNPNLYWYRQAAGRGLQLLFYSVGIGQISSEVPQNLSASRPQDRQFILSSKKLLLSDSGFYLCAWSSRAGQPQHFGDGTRLSIL.

This rearrangement joins TRBV28 to TRBJ2-1; TRBD1 matches at 8 bases. The CDR3 contains 16 residues. Per the germline V gene, CDR1 is MDHEN and CDR2 is SYDVKM. The J segment lost 7 bases and the V segment lost 4 bases, leaving 12 bases of the junction unmatched. CDR3 nucleotide sequence: TGTGCCAGCAGTTCCCTGCGCAGGGGGCAAGTGAATGAGCAGTTCTTC. Its protein is CASSSLRRGQVNEQFF.

V gene TRBV5-4 combines with J gene TRBJ1-2, with a possible D match to TRBD1 (5 bases). This CDR3 comprises 12 residues. Trimming took 2 bases from V and 7 from J, leaving 9 bases between them. The germline CDR1 and CDR2 sequences are SGHNT and YYREEE (reference sequence). The CDR3 loop reads CASSFGGGGYTF. CDR3 bases: TGTGCCAGCAGCTTCGGCGGGGGTGGCTACACCTTC. Together with reference TRBV5-4 and TRBJ1-2, the CDR3 gives the full variable domain: ETGVTQSPTHLIKTRGQQVTLRCSSQSGHNTVSWYQQALGQGPQFIFQYYREEENGRGNFPPRFSGLQFPNYSSELNVNALELDDSALYLCASSFGGGGYTFGSGTRLTVV.

The V call is TRBV2, the J call TRBJ1-6; tentatively, D is TRBD1 (5 bases). The CDR3 has 16 amino acids. V lost 8 bases to trimming and J lost 0 bases, with 14 bases between them. CDR1 is SNHLY and CDR2 is FYNNEI in the germline V gene. The CDR3 bases are TGTGCCAGCGGGGGGGGACCGGACTCCTATAATTCACCCCTCCACTTT. Encoded protein: CASGGGPDSYNSPLHF.

The gene calls are TRBV18 and TRBJ1-1, with no clear D. Trimming stripped 1 base from V and 6 bases from J, with 12 bases between. CDR1 is KGHSH and CDR2 is LQKENI in the germline V gene. The CDR3 has 14 amino acids. The CDR3 DNA sequence: TGTGCCAGCTCACCACGGCAGGATGTTTCTGAAGCTTTCTTT. The encoded protein is CASSPRQDVSEAFF.

The rearrangement uses TRBV27 and TRBJ1-3; maybe TRBD1 (5 bases). The germline V gene encodes CDR1 MNHEY and CDR2 SMNVEV (reference sequence). This CDR3 has 14 residues. The V gene lost 3 bases and the J gene lost 4 bases, with 10 bases spanning the gap. The CDR3 DNA reads as TGTGCCAGCAGTTTCGGGGGTACAGGAAACACCATATATTTT. As protein: CASSFGGTGNTIYF.